Given below is one T cell receptor beta chain in context. Its target is not known. Trimming took off 5 bases at V and 3 bases at J, with 8 bases between the two ends. The CDR3 has 13 amino acids. This specimen comes from a study of blood T cells in healthy people across ages. Regarding the study as a whole: PBMCs went unsorted, and a conclusive naive versus antigen-experienced comparison was therefore prevented.

Then a second PCR, running about 6 to 12 cycles, was carried out with a sample-barcoded 5' primer and a J-beta primer mix. TCRdb recomputed calls from the 5' RACE reads with MiXCR, one row per CDR3 protein. The sample shows 700,000 to 850,000 distinct CDR3 sequences, roughly 40% of them seen only once. Sequenced: blood. This chain connects TRBV12-3 or TRBV12-4 to TRBJ1-5; no firm D call. The clonotype was recovered from a man aged 18 to 30 in good health. This CDR3 is CASSVDNNQPQHF. Written as DNA, the CDR3 is TGTGCCAGCAGTGTAGATAACAATCAGCCCCAGCATTTT.